Included here is one T cell receptor beta chain sequence, with context. The data were obtained in a study of shared clonotypes between healthy human individuals. Sequencing was performed with immunoSEQ multiplex PCR; in TCRdb, only in-frame clones are kept and a portion is missing. The table lists 2,500,000 or so clones, around 90% of them singletons. Germline values: CDR1 SGHVS, CDR2 FQNEAQ. CDR3 size: 11 residues. Trimming took off 11 bases at V and 5 bases at J, with 12 bases between the two ends. The clonotype was recovered from a man younger than 30 in good health. Some clones in this sample may be carry-over from other donors' samples. The sequenced sample was naive CD4+ T cells from PBMCs. The subset was: CD45RA+ positively selected. This chain uses TRBV7-8 with TRBJ2-5, with D tentatively TRBD2 (5 bases). The CDR3 bases are TGTGCCGCGGGCAAGGAGGAGACCCAGTACTTC. This codes for CAAGKEETQYF. Full variable domain (outside the CDR3, taken from reference TRBV7-8 and TRBJ2-5): GAGVSQSPRYKVAKRGQDVALRCDPISGHVSLFWYQQALGQGPEFLTYFQNEAQLDKSGLPSDRFFAERPEGSVSTLKIQRTQQEDSAVYLCAAGKEETQYFGPGTRLLVL.